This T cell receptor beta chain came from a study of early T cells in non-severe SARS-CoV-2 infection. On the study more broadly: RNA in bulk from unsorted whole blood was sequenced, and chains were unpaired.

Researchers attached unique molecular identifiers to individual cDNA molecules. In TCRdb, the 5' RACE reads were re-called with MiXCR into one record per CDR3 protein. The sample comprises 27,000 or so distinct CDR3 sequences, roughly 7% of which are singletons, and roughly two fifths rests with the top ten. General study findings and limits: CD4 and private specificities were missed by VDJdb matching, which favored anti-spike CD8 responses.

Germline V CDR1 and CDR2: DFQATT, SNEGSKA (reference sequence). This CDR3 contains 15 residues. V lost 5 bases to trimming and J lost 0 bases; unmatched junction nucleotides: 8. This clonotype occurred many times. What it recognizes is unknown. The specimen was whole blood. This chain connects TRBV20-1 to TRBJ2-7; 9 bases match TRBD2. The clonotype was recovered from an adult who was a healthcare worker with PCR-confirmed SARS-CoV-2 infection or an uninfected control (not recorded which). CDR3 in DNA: TGCAGTGCTGCGTCTCTAGCGGGGATCTCCTACGAGCAGTACTTC. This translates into CSAASLAGISYEQYF.